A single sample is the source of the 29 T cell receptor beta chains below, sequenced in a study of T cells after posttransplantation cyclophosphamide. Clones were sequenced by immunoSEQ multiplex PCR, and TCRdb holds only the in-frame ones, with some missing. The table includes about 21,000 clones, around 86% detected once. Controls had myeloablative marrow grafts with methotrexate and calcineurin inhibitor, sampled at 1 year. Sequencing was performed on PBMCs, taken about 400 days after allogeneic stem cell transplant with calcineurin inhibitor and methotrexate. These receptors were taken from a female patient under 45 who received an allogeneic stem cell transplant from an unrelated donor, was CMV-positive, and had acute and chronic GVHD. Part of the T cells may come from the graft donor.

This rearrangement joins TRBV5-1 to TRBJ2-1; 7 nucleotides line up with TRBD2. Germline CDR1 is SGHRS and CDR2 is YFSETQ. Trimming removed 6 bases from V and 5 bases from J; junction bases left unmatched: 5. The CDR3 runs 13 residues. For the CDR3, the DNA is TGCGCCAGCACCGGGCGGGGGAACAATGAGCAGTTCTTC. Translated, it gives CASTGRGNNEQFF.

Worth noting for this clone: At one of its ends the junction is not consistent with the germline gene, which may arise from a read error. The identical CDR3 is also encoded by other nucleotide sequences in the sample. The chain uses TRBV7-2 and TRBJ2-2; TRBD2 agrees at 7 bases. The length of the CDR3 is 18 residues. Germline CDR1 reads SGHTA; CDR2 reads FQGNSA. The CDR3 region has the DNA TGTGCCAGTAGCTTCCCCTGGGCGGGAGACTCGTGGGATGGGGAGCTGTTTTTT. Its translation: CASSFPWAGDSWDGELFF.

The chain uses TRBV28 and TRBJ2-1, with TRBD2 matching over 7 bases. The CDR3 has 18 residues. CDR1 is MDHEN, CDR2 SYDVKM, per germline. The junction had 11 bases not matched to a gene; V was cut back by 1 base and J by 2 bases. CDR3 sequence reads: CASSLFVLYTSAYNEQFF. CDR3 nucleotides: TGTGCCAGCAGTTTATTCGTCCTCTATACTAGCGCCTACAATGAGCAGTTCTTC.

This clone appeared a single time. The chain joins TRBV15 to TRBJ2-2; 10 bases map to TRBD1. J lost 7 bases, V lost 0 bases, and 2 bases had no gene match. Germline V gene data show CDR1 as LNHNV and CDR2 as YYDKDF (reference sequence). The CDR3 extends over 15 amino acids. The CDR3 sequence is CATSRERDRGGELFF. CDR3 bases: TGTGCCACCAGCAGAGAGAGGGACAGGGGCGGGGAGCTGTTTTTT.

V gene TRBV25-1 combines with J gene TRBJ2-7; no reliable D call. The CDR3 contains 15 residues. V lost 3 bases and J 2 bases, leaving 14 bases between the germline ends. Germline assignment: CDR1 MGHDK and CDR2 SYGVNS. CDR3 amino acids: CASSDRSQLTYEQYF. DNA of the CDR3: TGTGCCAGCAGTGATCGGTCACAGCTTACCTACGAGCAGTACTTC.

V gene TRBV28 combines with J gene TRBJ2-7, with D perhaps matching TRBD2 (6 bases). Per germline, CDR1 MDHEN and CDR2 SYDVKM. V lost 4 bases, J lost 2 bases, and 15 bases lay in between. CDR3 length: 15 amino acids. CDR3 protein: CASSSAVLATYEQYF. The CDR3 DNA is TGTGCCAGCAGTTCCGCGGTTCTAGCGACCTACGAGCAGTACTTC.

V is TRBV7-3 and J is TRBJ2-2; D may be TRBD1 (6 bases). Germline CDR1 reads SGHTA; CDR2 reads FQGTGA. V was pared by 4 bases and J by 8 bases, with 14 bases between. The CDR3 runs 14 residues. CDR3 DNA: TGTGCCAGCAGCTCCGGACAGCCCGGAGGGGAGCTGTTTTTT. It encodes CASSSGQPGGELFF.

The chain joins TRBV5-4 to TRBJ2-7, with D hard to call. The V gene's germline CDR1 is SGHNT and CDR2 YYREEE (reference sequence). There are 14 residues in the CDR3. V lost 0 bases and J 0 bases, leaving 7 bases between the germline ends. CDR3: CASSLVAGSYEQYF. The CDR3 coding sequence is TGTGCCAGCAGCTTGGTAGCCGGCTCCTACGAGCAGTACTTC.

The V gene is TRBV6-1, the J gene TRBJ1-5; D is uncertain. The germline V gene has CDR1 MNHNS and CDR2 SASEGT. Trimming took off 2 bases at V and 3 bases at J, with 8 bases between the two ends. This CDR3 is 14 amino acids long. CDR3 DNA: TGTGCCAGCAGTGAAACCAACTCCAATCAGCCCCAGCATTTT. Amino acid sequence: CASSETNSNQPQHF.

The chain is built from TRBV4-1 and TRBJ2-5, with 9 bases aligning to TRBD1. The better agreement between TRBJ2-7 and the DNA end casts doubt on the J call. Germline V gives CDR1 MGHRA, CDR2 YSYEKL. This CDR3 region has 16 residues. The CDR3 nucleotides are TGCGCCAGCAGCCGCAACAGGGGGCTTCAGTCCTACGAGCAGTACTTC. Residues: CASSRNRGLQSYEQYF.

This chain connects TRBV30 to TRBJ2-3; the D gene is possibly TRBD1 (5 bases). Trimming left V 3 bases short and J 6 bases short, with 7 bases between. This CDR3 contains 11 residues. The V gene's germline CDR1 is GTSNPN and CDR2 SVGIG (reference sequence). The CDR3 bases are TGTGCCTGGAGCTCAGGGGATACGCAGTATTTT. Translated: CAWSSGDTQYF.

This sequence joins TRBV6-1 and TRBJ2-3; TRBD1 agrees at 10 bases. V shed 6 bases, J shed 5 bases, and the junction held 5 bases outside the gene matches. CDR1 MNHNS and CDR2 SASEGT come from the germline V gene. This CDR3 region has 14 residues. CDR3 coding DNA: TGTGCCAGCAGCCTTGGACAGGGGGGAGATACGCAGTATTTT. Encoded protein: CASSLGQGGDTQYF.

The CDR3 sequence: CASWGSAREQYF. The CDR3 region has the DNA TGCGCCAGTTGGGGTTCTGCTCGGGAGCAGTACTTC. This chain uses TRBV10-2 with TRBJ2-5, with D perhaps TRBD2 (6 bases). The CDR3 is 12 amino acids. Trimming pared 9 bases from V and 11 bases from J, leaving 19 bases between. CDR1 WSHSY and CDR2 SAAADI come from the germline V gene.

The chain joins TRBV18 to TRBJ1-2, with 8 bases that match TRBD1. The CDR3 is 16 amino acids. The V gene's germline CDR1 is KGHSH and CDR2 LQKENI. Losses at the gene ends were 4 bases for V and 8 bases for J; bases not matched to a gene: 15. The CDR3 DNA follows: TGTGCCAGCTCACAGGACAGGGAAGGACTTAACGGCGGCTACACCTTC. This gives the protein CASSQDREGLNGGYTF.

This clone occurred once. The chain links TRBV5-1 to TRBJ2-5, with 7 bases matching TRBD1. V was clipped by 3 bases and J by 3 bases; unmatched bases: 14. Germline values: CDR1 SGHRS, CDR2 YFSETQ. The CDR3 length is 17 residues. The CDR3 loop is CASSSIPPRTGKETQYF. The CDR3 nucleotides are TGCGCCAGCAGCTCGATACCCCCCCGGACAGGCAAAGAGACCCAGTACTTC.

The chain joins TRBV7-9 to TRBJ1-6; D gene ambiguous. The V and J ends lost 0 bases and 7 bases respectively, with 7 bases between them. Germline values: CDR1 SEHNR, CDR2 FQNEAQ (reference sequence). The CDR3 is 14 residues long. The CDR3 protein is CASSLAHGNSPLHF. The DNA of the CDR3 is TGTGCCAGCAGCTTAGCGCACGGGAATTCACCCCTCCACTTT.

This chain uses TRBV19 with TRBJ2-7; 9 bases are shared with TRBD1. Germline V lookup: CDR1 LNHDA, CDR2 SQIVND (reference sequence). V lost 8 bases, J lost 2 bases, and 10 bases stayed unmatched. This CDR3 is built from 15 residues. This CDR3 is CASSTSGTGTYEQYF. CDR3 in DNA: TGTGCCAGTTCCACCTCCGGGACAGGGACCTACGAGCAGTACTTC. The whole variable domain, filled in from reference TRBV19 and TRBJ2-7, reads DGGITQSPKYLFRKEGQNVTLSCEQNLNHDAMYWYRQDPGQGLRLIYYSQIVNDFQKGDIAEGYSVSREKKESFPLTVTSAQKNPTAFYLCASSTSGTGTYEQYFGPGTRLTVT.

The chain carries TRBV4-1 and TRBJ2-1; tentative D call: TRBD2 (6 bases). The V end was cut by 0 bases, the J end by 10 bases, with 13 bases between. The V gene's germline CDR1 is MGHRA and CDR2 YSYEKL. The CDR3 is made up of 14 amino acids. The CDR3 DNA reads TGCGCCAGCAGCCAAGATCCCTCGGGAGTGGAGCAGTTCTTC. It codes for CASSQDPSGVEQFF.

The CDR3 sequence is CASSSPGTENTEAFF. The DNA of the CDR3 is TGTGCCAGCAGCAGTCCCGGGACAGAGAACACTGAAGCTTTCTTT. This chain links TRBV6-6 with TRBJ1-1; 7 bases map to TRBD1. CDR1 is MNHNY and CDR2 is SVGAGI in the germline V gene (reference sequence). The CDR3 is made up of 15 amino acids. The ends lost 6 bases at V and 1 base at J; junction bases unmatched: 8.

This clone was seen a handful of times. CDR3 in amino acids: CASSQATGGYGYTF. CDR3 DNA sequence: TGTGCCAGCTCACAAGCGACAGGGGGCTATGGCTACACCTTC. The rearrangement uses TRBV18 and TRBJ1-2; 9 bases are shared with TRBD1. Germline V gives CDR1 KGHSH, CDR2 LQKENI. The CDR3 is made up of 14 amino acids. Trimming took 4 bases from V and 4 from J; bases not matched to a gene: 4.

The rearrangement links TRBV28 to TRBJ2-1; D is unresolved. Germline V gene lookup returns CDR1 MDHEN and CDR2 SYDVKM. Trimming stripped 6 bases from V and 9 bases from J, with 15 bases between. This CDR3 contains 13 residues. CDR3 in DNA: TGTGCCAGCAGGCCCTTTAGGAGTGTTGAGCAGTTCTTC. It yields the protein CASRPFRSVEQFF.

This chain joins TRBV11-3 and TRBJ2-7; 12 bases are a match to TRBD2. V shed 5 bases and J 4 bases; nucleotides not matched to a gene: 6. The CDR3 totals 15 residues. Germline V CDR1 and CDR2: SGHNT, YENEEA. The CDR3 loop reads CASSRGLAGRYEQYF. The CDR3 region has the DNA TGTGCCAGCAGCCGCGGACTAGCGGGGAGATACGAGCAGTACTTC.

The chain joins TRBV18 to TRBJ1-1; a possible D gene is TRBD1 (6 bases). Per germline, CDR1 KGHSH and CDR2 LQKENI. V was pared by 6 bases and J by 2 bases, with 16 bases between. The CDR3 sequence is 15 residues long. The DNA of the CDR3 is TGTGCCAGCTCCCCTGGACAGAACGAAAACACTGAAGCTTTCTTT. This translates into CASSPGQNENTEAFF.

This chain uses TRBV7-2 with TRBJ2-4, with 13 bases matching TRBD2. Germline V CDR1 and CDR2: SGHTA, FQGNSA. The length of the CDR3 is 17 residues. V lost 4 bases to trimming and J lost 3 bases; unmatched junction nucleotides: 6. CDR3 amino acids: CASSSLGLAGIKNIQYF. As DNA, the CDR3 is TGTGCCAGCAGCTCCCTGGGACTAGCGGGGATCAAAAACATTCAGTACTTC.

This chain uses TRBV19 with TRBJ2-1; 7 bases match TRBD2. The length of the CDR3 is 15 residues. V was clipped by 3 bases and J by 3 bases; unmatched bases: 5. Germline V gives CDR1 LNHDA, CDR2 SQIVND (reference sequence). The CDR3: CASSMGLADYNEQFF. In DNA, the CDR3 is TGTGCCAGTAGTATGGGTCTAGCGGACTACAATGAGCAGTTCTTC.

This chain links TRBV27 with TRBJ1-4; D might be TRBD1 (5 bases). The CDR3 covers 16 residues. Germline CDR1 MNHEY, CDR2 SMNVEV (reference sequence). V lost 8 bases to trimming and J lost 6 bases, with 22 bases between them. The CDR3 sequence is CASRPLGSGWHEKLFF. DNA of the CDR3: TGTGCCAGCCGACCCCTAGGGTCAGGGTGGCATGAAAAACTGTTTTTT.

CDR3 loop: CASSEYEARPEQYF. The CDR3 DNA is TGTGCCAGCAGTGAGTACGAAGCGAGGCCCGAGCAGTACTTC. The chain uses TRBV6-6 and TRBJ2-7; D is unclear. Per germline, CDR1 MNHNY and CDR2 SVGAGI (reference sequence). Trimming removed 5 bases from V and 6 bases from J, with 17 bases in between. The CDR3 runs to 14 residues.

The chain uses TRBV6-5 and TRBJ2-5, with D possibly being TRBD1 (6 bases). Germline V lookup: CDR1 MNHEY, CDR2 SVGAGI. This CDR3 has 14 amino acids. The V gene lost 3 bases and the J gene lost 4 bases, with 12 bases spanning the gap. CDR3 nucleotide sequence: TGTGCCAGCAGTTATACAGGGTTGTCAGAGACCCAGTACTTC. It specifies CASSYTGLSETQYF.

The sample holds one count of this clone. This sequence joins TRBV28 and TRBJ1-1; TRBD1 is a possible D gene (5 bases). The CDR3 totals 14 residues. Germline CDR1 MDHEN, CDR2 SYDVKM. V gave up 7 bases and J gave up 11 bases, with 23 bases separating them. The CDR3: CASTSPPGTLAAFF. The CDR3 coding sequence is TGTGCCAGCACTTCTCCCCCCGGGACTTTGGCGGCTTTCTTT.